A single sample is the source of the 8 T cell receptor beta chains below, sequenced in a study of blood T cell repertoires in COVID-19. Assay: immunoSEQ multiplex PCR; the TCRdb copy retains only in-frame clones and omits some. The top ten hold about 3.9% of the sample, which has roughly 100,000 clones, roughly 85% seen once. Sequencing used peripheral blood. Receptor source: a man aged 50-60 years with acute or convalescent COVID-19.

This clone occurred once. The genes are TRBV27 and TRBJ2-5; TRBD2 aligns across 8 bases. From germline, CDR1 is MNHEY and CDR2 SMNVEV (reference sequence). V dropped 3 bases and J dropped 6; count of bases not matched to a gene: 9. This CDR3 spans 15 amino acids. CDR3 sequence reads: CASSFLGGRLKTQYF. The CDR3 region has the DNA TGTGCCAGCAGTTTCCTCGGCGGGAGGCTAAAGACCCAGTACTTC.

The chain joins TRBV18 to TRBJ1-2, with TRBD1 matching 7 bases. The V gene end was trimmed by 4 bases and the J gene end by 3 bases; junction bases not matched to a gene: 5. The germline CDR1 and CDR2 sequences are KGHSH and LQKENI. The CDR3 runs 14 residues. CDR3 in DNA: TGTGCCAGCTCACTCCAGGGGGGAGACTATGGCTACACCTTC. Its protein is CASSLQGGDYGYTF.

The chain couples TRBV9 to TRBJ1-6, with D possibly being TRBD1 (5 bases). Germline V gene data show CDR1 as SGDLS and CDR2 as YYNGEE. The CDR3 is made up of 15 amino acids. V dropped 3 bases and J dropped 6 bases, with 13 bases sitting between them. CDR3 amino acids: CASSEDSYPNSPLHF. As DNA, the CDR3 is TGTGCCAGCAGCGAAGACAGTTATCCTAATTCACCCCTCCACTTT.

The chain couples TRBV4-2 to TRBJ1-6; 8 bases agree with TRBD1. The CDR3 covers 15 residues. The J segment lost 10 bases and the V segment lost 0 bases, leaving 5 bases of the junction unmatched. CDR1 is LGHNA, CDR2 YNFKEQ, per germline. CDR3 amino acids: CASSQEQGGRSPLHF. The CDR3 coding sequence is TGTGCCAGCAGCCAAGAACAGGGGGGAAGATCACCCCTCCACTTT.

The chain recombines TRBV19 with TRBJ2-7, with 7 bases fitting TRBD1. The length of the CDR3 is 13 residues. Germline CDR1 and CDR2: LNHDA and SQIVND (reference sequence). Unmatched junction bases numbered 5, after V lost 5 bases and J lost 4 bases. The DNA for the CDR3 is TGTGCCAGTAGTTCTCACAGGGGTTACGAGCAGTACTTC. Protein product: CASSSHRGYEQYF.

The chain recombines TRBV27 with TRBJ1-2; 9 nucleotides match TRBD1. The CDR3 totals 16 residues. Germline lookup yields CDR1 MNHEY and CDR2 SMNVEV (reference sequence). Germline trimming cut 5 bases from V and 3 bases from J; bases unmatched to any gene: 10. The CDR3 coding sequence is TGTGCCAGCAGTCCCACCCCACAGGGGGCCGACTATGGCTACACCTTC. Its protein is CASSPTPQGADYGYTF.

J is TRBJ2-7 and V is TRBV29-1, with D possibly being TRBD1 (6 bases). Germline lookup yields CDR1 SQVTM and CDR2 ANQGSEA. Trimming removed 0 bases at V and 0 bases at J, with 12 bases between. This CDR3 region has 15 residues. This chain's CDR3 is CSVEDLRGTSYEQYF. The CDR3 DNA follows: TGCAGCGTTGAAGATCTTAGGGGGACCTCCTACGAGCAGTACTTC.

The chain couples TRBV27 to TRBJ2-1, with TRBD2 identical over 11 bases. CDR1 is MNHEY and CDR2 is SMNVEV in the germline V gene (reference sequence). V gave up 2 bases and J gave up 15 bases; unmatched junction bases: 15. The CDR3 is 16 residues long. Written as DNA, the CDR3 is TGTGCCAGCAGTTTAAGGCCGGGACTAGCGGCGCCGCAGCGGTTCTTC. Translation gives CASSLRPGLAAPQRFF.